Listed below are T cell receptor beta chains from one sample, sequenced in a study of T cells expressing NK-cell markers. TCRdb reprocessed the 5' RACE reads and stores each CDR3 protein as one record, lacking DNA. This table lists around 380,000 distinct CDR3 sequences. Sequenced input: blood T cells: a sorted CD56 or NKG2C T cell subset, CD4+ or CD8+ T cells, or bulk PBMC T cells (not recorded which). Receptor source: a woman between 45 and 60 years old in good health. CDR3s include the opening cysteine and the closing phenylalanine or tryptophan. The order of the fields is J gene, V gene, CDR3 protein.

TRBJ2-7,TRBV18,CASSPYDRGLTYF
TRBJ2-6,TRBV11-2,CASSLDSAGAGGANVLTF
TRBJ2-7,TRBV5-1,CASSLERGLGEQYF
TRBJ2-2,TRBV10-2,CASQAGDTGELFF
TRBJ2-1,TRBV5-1,CASSGGTGRVSYNEQFF
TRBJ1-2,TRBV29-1,CSAPFNYGYTF
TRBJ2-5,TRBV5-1,CASSLGLAGPFGETQYF
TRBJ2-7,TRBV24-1,CATSVSYEQYF
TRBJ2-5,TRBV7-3,CASSLTLGFGETQYF
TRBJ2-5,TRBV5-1,CASRNRGVETQYF
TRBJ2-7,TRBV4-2,CASSQGTLSYEQYF